A selection of T cell receptor beta chains follows, all from one sample in a study of T cells in Graves' hyperthyroidism and ophthalmopathy. One entry per CDR3 protein, called by TCRdb with MiXCR from the multiplex PCR reads. The repertoire holds 50,000 to 60,000 distinct CDR3 sequences, about 50% seen once, with around 12% in the top ten. Sequencing input: blood. All receptors derive from a woman aged 25 to 39 with Graves' ophthalmopathy. Each CDR3 is given with its conserved first and last residue. A D gene is named only where the DNA matches it firmly. Clone size is given for some rows only: seen once, a few or many times, or a class if the clone is expanded.

D | length | size | J | V | CDR3 | DNA
NA | 11 | NA | TRBJ2-4 | TRBV20-1 | CSAGEDGNQYF | TGCAGTGCTGGAGAAGATGGCAATCAGTACTTC
NA | 15 | NA | TRBJ1-5 | TRBV5-4 | CASSWEGSGRAYEHF | TGTGCCAGCTCGTGGGAAGGGAGCGGGAGGGCCTACGAGCATTTT
NA | 10 | many | TRBJ2-1 | TRBV12-3/TRBV12-4 | CASSRGFQFF | TGTGCCAGCAGTAGGGGGTTTCAGTTCTTC
NA | 12 | many | TRBJ1-6 | TRBV4-1 | CASSQSHSPLHF | TGCGCCAGCAGCCAAAGCCATTCACCCCTCCACTTT
NA | 14 | many | TRBJ2-7 | TRBV5-4 | CASSSGSTDYEQYF | TGTGCCAGCAGCTCCGGTAGTACCGACTACGAGCAGTACTTC
TRBD2 | 18 | many | TRBJ2-4 | TRBV11-2 | CASSSEGWRAGEGDIQYF | TGTGCCAGCAGCTCAGAGGGTTGGCGTGCGGGAGAAGGAGACATTCAGTACTTC
NA | 14 | NA | TRBJ2-1 | TRBV29-1 | CNVEGSGLAGEQFF | TGCAACGTTGAAGGGTCGGGATTAGCCGGCGAGCAGTTCTTC
NA | 14 | NA | TRBJ2-5 | TRBV7-3 | CASSLPDRSETQYF | TGTGCCAGCAGCCTCCCGGACAGATCTGAGACCCAGTACTTC
NA | 13 | many | TRBJ1-5 | TRBV3-1 | CASSQDRDQPQHF | TGTGCCAGCAGCCAAGATAGGGATCAGCCCCAGCATTTT
NA | 15 | many | TRBJ2-7 | TRBV28 | CASRYSPRMVNEQYF | TGTGCCAGCAGGTACTCCCCTCGGATGGTTAACGAGCAGTACTTC
NA | 15 | many | TRBJ1-1 | TRBV20-1 | CSAKLAGTLNTEAFF | TGCAGTGCCAAACTTGCCGGGACACTGAACACTGAAGCTTTCTTT
TRBD2 | 14 | many | TRBJ2-4 | TRBV5-1 | CASSRDSEGGIQYF | TGCGCCAGCAGCCGAGACTCGGAGGGAGGGATTCAGTACTTC
TRBD2 | 16 | NA | TRBJ2-1 | TRBV7-9 | CASSKRETGVHNEQFF | TGTGCCAGCAGTAAGCGGGAGACCGGGGTTCACAATGAGCAGTTCTTC
NA | 14 | NA | TRBJ2-7 | TRBV10-3 | CAIRISGPKLKQYF | TGTGCCATCAGGATTAGCGGACCCAAGTTAAAGCAGTACTTC
NA | 15 | many | TRBJ2-3 | TRBV14 | CASSQGGIQADTQYF | TGTGCCAGCAGCCAAGGCGGGATCCAGGCCGATACGCAGTATTTT
NA | 13 | many | TRBJ1-5 | TRBV3-1 | CASSQAENQPQHF | TGTGCCAGCAGCCAAGCTGAGAATCAGCCCCAGCATTTT
TRBD2 | 15 | many | TRBJ2-2 | TRBV20-1 | CSAPNLAGVTGELFF | TGCAGTGCTCCTAACCTAGCGGGAGTCACCGGGGAGCTGTTTTTT
TRBD1 | 15 | once | TRBJ2-1 | TRBV7-6 | CASSPTGNYGNEQFF | TGTGCCAGCAGCCCGACAGGGAACTATGGCAATGAGCAGTTCTTC
NA | 13 | once | TRBJ1-1 | TRBV20-1 | CSARSRGSTEAFF | TGCAGTGCTAGATCCAGGGGTAGCACTGAAGCTTTCTTT
TRBD2 | 14 | NA | TRBJ2-5 | TRBV20-1 | CCARDRFAGDTQYF | TGCTGTGCTAGAGATAGATTCGCGGGAGATACGCAGTACTTC
NA | 14 | NA | TRBJ2-5 | TRBV7-9 | CASSPRGGVQTQYF | TGTGCCAGCAGCCCCAGGGGTGGGGTGCAGACCCAGTACTTC
NA | 13 | NA | TRBJ2-1 | TRBV7-2 | CASSSELYNEQFF | TGTGCCAGCAGCTCCGAACTGTACAATGAGCAGTTCTTC
NA | 12 | medium-sized | TRBJ2-7 | TRBV6-1 | CASSEYGYEQYF | TGTGCCAGCAGTGAATACGGCTACGAGCAGTACTTC
TRBD2 | 15 | NA | TRBJ2-7 | TRBV9 | CASSRGLAGAHEQCF | TGTGCCAGCAGCCGGGGACTAGCGGGAGCACACGAGCAGTGCTTC
TRBD1 | 15 | many | TRBJ1-4 | TRBV5-4 | CASSSGGSTNEKLFF | TGTGCCAGCAGCTCAGGGGGATCTACTAATGAAAAACTGTTTTTT
NA | 14 | NA | TRBJ2-7 | TRBV6-2/TRBV6-3 | CASSPAGTVGEQYF | TGTGCCAGCAGCCCGGCGGGGACGGTCGGCGAGCAGTACTTC
NA | 16 | many | TRBJ1-3 | TRBV7-9 | CASSPPGASSGNTIYF | TGTGCCAGCAGCCCCCCCGGTGCCAGCTCTGGAAACACCATATATTTT